One T cell receptor (beta chain) is described in this entry. This clonotype showed up just a few times. Its target antigen remains unknown. Base quality data are lacking; no much larger clone is found one base away. Receptor amplification or capture employed 5' RACE. Instrument on record: Illumina HiSeq 2000. Template switching introduced a universal primer binding site; the final cDNA contained a unique molecular identifier, enabling accurate counting of TCR cDNA molecules. First-strand cDNA for TCR alpha and beta chains was synthesized from specific primers in the conserved constant-segment region. To control for contamination, each cDNA library was double barcoded with a SMART-Mk sample barcode plus Illumina barcodes. Two successive PCR steps introduced TruSeq adapter sequences along with Illumina sample barcodes. Sequencing of the TCR alpha and beta cDNA libraries was done on the Illumina HiSeq platform using custom primers. Regarding the original processing steps: Unique molecular identifiers were extracted from raw reads with MiGEC, and CDR3 positions were determined with MiXCR. Recombination models were inferred per individual with the repgenHMM and IGoR tools using an EM algorithm. The analysis of shared clonotypes was done with the tcR package in R, with sharing normalized by the product of cloneset sizes. To study raw recombination free of thymic and clonal selection effects, out-of-frame nonproductive sequences were analyzed. TCRdb's own reprocessing of the public reads used fastp at Q25 and MiXCR and kept productive beta chains. Here each entry gathers all rows of one CDR3 protein and keeps the most common genes and DNA. TCRdb, not the original authors, processed these V and J calls. Across this sample there are around 530,000 distinct CDR3 sequences, with approximately 14% seen only once. The top ten clonotypes cover roughly 0.42% of the sample.

V gives up 5 bases and J gives up 0 bases, and the segment between their germline ends measures 11 bases. The CDR3 measures 15 amino acids from cysteine to phenylalanine. Only the CDR3 region is kept as DNA, spanning 45 bases read in frame from base 1. According to the germline V gene, CDR1 reads SGHVS and CDR2 reads FQNEAQ. Every donor was a healthy Caucasian. Three pairs of female monozygotic twins, all aged roughly 18 to 29 years, made up the twin cohort. Positive isolation kits from Invitrogen were used to isolate the CD4+ and CD8+ T cell populations. This sample is drawn from a study of identical twins (dated by TCRdb to about 2016). Study-level background: To test whether fetal clonotypes persist, this study deep-sequenced TCR alpha and beta repertoires from monozygotic twins, from unrelated adults of various ages, and from cord blood. To rule out contamination, replicate twin experiments were performed at different times with different library preparation protocols.

Overall results and qualifications from the work: Invariant T cells such as MAIT and iNKT could partly confound zero-insertion analyses, though diverse VJ usage argued against this for most clonotypes. Compared with coincidental sharing between unrelated individuals, out-of-frame TCR alpha sequences shared between twins had an excess of sequences with low generation probability. In beta out-of-frame sequences, excess twin sharing was weaker, because having fewer shared sequences lowered the signal-to-noise ratio. Recombination models systematically underestimated out-of-frame TCR alpha sharing in monozygotic twins but agreed with sharing between unrelated individuals. Abundant cord blood beta clonotypes had fewer insertions, young adult naive repertoires showed a similar but weaker trend, and memory repertoires showed no such trend. Conclusions relied on cross-sectional statistical analysis, since the same donors could not be followed over many years.

The same data also went into a second study, on yellow fever vaccine responses in identical twins. As the second paper documents: The authors reported that the T cell response to vaccination in identical twins appeared partly convergent and partly personalized. In identical twins, the study followed T cell clones that responded to the vaccine with precision.

Sequences were obtained from CD4+ T cells sorted from blood. The V and J genes are TRBV7-8 and TRBJ1-3; a weak D assignment points to TRBD1 (6 bases agree). The TCR comes from a woman between 18 and 29 years old in good health. At the DNA level, the sequence is TGTGCCAGCAGCGACCGGGACAACTCTGGAAACACCATATATTTT. The encoded protein is CASSDRDNSGNTIYF.